The 10 T cell receptor beta chains presented below share a single source sample, sequenced in a study of T cell responses to AZD1222 COVID-19 vaccine. Using immunoSEQ multiplex PCR, the repertoire was profiled, and TCRdb retains in-frame clones only, with some absent. The table shows some 130,000 clones, with approximately 90% occurring only once. Sequencing was performed on peripheral blood, taken on day 0 of AZD1222 vaccination. The receptors were gathered from an adult in good health.

The sample holds a few counts of this clone. The chain has TRBV6-5 and TRBJ2-7, with 9 nucleotides matching TRBD2. V lost 6 bases to trimming and J lost 4 bases; unmatched junction nucleotides: 10. CDR1 is MNHEY and CDR2 is SVGAGI in the germline V gene. This CDR3 region has 15 residues. CDR3 protein: CASSSIGLASYEQYF. The DNA of the CDR3 is TGTGCCAGCAGCTCCATTGGACTAGCGTCTTACGAGCAGTACTTC.

This chain uses TRBV9 with TRBJ2-1; D not certain. V was trimmed by 0 bases and J by 2 bases, leaving 15 bases between them. The CDR3 contains 17 residues. Germline CDR1 is SGDLS and CDR2 is YYNGEE. The CDR3 DNA follows: TGTGCCAGCAGCGTAGCTGTATCTAAATCGCCCTACAATGAGCAGTTCTTC. Amino acids: CASSVAVSKSPYNEQFF.

This clone was seen only a few times. The chain joins TRBV12-3 or TRBV12-4 to TRBJ1-2, with D uncertain. This CDR3 is 13 amino acids long. With 2 bases removed from V and 6 bases from J, the gap between germline ends came to 10 bases. CDR3 DNA: TGTGCCAGCAGTTTAAGTAGGGTGGATGGCTACACCTTC. It encodes CASSLSRVDGYTF.

V gene TRBV2 combines with J gene TRBJ1-3; 11 bases fit TRBD1. Germline CDR1 reads SNHLY; CDR2 reads FYNNEI. V gave up 5 bases and J gave up 4 bases; unmatched junction bases: 19. The CDR3 contains 20 residues. CDR3 in amino acids: CASSLDPNPGQGAAGNTIYF. CDR3 in DNA: TGTGCCAGCAGTCTCGATCCGAACCCCGGACAGGGGGCGGCGGGAAACACCATATATTTT.

This clone has a handful of counts. The V and J genes are TRBV6-1 and TRBJ2-1; either TRBD1 or TRBD2 may supply D (5 bases each). The germline CDR1 and CDR2 sequences are MNHNS and SASEGT. V was cut by 5 bases and J by 0 bases, with 14 bases left in between. This CDR3 spans 16 amino acids. The CDR3 bases are TGTGCCAGCAGTAAAGGGACCTTAAGCTCCTACAATGAGCAGTTCTTC. It is translated as CASSKGTLSSYNEQFF.

This clone was seen only a few times. V gene TRBV18 combines with J gene TRBJ2-7; TRBD1 matches at 7 bases. The germline V gene has CDR1 KGHSH and CDR2 LQKENI. The CDR3 length is 13 residues. J gave up 5 bases and V 6 bases, and 7 bases lay outside the gene matches. As DNA, the CDR3 is TGTGCCAGCTCCCGAGACAGGGACGACGAGCAGTACTTC. Its translation: CASSRDRDDEQYF.

This chain joins TRBV19 and TRBJ1-1, with 10 bases matching TRBD1. Trimming cost V 4 bases and J 5 bases; bases outside gene matches: 7. The CDR3 is made up of 15 amino acids. CDR1 and CDR2 from the germline V gene are LNHDA and SQIVND (reference sequence). CDR3 coding DNA: TGTGCCAGTAGTAAGAGACAGGGGGCTCTGACTGAAGCTTTCTTT. Its translation is CASSKRQGALTEAFF.

The rearrangement joins TRBV18 to TRBJ1-4, with D unresolved. Germline V gives CDR1 KGHSH, CDR2 LQKENI. V lost 2 bases to trimming and J lost 1 base, with 5 bases between them. The CDR3 loop spans 14 amino acids. The CDR3 here is CASSPELTNEKLFF. The CDR3 coding sequence is TGTGCCAGCTCACCAGAATTAACTAATGAAAAACTGTTTTTT.

The gene calls are TRBV3-1 (or the pseudogene TRBV3-2) and TRBJ1-1; D is undetermined. This CDR3 has 14 residues. Germline CDR1 reads LGHDT; CDR2 reads YNNKEL (reference sequence). The V and J ends lost 5 bases and 1 base respectively, with 11 bases between them. CDR3: CASSYITGNTEAFF. CDR3 DNA sequence: TGTGCCAGCAGCTATATTACGGGGAACACTGAAGCTTTCTTT.

V is TRBV4-2 and J is TRBJ1-2; D is unresolved. Deletions cut 1 base from V and 1 base from J, with 13 bases between. The length of the CDR3 is 16 residues. CDR1 and CDR2 (germline): LGHNA, YNFKEQ. The CDR3 DNA is TGTGCCAGCAGCCAAGGGCCCTCGGGAGGTAACTATGGCTACACCTTC. Translation: CASSQGPSGGNYGYTF.